This TCR beta chain was sequenced for a study of T-cell memory formation after mild COVID-19. Study-wide results and caveats: Clones that contracted from day 15 to 85 had balanced CD4/CD8; later expanders were CD4+ biased.

Per the germline V gene, CDR1 is SGHDN and CDR2 is FVKESK. The CDR3 extends over 15 amino acids. V was shortened by 4 bases and J by 0 bases, with 13 bases between the two germline ends. Concerning this clonotype: The target antigen is unknown.

TCRdb called the 5' RACE reads again in MiXCR, with one record for every CDR3 protein. The sample lists approximately 210,000 distinct CDR3 sequences, roughly a tenth occurring once. The chain employs TRBV14 and TRBJ2-7, with a possible D match to TRBD2 (5 bases). This clonotype was obtained from a man younger than 35 who had mild COVID-19 (a few samples of this study predate the infection). Cell type and time point are not known. The sequenced material came from PBMCs or a T cell subset sorted from them (not recorded which). The CDR3 DNA reads as TGTGCCAGCAGCCCCGGAGGTTTTAGCTCCTACGAGCAGTACGTC. This codes for CASSPGGFSSYEQYV.